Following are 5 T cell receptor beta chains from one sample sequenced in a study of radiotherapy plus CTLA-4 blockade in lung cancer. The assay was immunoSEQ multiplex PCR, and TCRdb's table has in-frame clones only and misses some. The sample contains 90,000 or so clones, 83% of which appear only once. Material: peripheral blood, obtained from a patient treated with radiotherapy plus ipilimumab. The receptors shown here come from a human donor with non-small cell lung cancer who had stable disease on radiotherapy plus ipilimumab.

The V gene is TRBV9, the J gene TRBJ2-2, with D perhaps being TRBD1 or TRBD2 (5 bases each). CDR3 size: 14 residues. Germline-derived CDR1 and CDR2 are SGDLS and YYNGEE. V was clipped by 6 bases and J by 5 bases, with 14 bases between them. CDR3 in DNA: TGTGCCAGCACAGGGACGCCGAGTACCGGGGAGCTGTTTTTT. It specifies CASTGTPSTGELFF.

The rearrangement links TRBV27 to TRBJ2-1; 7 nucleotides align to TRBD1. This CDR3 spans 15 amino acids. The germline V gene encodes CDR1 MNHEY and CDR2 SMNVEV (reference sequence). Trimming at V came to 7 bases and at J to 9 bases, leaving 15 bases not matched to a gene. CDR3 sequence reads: CASTNHARQGGEQFF. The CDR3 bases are TGTGCCAGCACCAATCACGCCCGACAGGGCGGTGAGCAGTTCTTC.

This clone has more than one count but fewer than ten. CDR3 coding DNA: TGTGCCAGCAACCTATTAGTAAATCAGCCCCAGCATTTT. Translation gives CASNLLVNQPQHF. The chain couples TRBV6-6 to TRBJ1-5; D is unresolved. V shed 7 bases and J shed 4 bases, with 11 bases lying between them. The CDR3 consists of 13 residues. Germline V CDR1 and CDR2: MNHNY, SVGAGI (reference sequence).

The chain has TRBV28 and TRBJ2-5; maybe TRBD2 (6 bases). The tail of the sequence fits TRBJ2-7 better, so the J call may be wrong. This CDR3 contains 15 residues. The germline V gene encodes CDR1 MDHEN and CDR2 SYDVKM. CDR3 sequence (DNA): TGTGCCAGCAGTTCGCCAGCGGGCCGCTCCTACGAGCAGTACTTC. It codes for CASSSPAGRSYEQYF.

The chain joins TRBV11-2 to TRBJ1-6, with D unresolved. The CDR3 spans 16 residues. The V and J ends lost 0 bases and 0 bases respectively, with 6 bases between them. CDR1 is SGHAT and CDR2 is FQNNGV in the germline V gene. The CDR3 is CASSLDDYSYNSPLHF. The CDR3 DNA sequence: TGTGCCAGCAGCTTAGACGATTACTCCTATAATTCACCCCTCCACTTT.